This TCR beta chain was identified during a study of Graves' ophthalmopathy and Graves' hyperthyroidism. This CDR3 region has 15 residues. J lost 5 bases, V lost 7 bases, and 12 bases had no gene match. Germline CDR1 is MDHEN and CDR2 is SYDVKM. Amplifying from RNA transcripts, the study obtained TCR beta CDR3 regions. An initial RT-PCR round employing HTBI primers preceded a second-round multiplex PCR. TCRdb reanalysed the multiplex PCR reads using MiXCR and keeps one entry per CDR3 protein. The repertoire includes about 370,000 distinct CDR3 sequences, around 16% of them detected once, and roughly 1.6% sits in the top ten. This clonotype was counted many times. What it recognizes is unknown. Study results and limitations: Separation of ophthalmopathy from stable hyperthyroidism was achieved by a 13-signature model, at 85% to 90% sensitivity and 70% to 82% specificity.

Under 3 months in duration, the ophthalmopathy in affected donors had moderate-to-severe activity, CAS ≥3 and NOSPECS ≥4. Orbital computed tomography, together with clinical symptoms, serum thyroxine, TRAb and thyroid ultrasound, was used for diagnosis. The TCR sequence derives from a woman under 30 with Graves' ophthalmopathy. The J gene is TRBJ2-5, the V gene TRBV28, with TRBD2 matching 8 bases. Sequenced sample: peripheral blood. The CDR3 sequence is CASNPGLGRSETQYF. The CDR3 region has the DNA TGTGCCAGCAATCCGGGACTAGGTCGCTCGGAGACCCAGTACTTC.